Sequencing of this TCR beta chain was carried out in a study of T cells after yellow fever vaccination. This clonotype was found a few times. Production of TCR cDNA was by 5'RACE template switching, which also added a universal primer site and UMIs. MiXCR, applied by TCRdb to the 5' RACE reads, yields one record per CDR3 protein. The sample contains some 350,000 distinct CDR3 sequences, roughly 4.3% of which appear only once. After removal of 6 bases from V and 7 bases from J, the junction contained 9 bases not matched to a gene. Germline CDR1 is SGHRS and CDR2 is YFSETQ. The CDR3 has 14 residues. Sequences were derived from PBMCs, sampled 5 days after the yellow fever booster vaccination. This rearrangement joins TRBV5-1 to TRBJ1-4, with 7 bases identical to TRBD1. This clonotype was sampled from a man in his late teens or twenties who received the YFV17D yellow fever vaccine. The CDR3 is CASTTGDRSEKLFF. CDR3 nucleotide sequence: TGCGCCAGCACCACGGGGGACAGATCTGAAAAACTGTTTTTT.